The entry below gives a single T cell receptor (beta chain) sequence along with its context. This specimen belongs to a study of blood T cell repertoires in COVID-19. On the study more broadly: Some COVID-19 samples were acute and others convalescent; all came from the United States, Italy and Spain. Sample material is recorded as cDNA or gDNA derived from T cells, B-cell-depleted T cells, or PBMCs.

The CDR3 sequence is 16 residues long. Germline assignment: CDR1 KGHSH and CDR2 LQKENI. Losses at the gene ends were 1 base for V and 1 base for J; bases not matched to a gene: 5. Seattle researchers signed up patients amid active infection and tracked them longitudinally. In the source study's methods: How many nucleated cells were present was estimated from reference gene primer amplification. Sequencing was performed with immunoSEQ multiplex PCR; in TCRdb, only in-frame clones are kept and a portion is missing. V and J calls and clone size are copied from that table; D and trimming were computed from the DNA. The sample records roughly 390,000 clones, around 87% being singletons.

The TCR comes from a woman in her twenties or thirties with COVID-19, enrolled during active disease. V and J are TRBV18 and TRBJ2-5; 8 bases match TRBD2. The sequenced sample consisted of peripheral blood. The CDR3 loop is CASSPRWSGGQETQYF. The CDR3 bases are TGTGCCAGCTCACCACGGTGGAGCGGGGGCCAAGAGACCCAGTACTTC.